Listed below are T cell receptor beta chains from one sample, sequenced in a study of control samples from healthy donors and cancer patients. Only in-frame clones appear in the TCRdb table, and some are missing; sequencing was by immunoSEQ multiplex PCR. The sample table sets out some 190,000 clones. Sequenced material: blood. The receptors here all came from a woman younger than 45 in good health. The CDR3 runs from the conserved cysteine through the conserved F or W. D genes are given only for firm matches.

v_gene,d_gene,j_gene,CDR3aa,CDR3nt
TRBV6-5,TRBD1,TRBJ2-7,CASSRDSKYEQYF,TGTGCCAGCAGTCGGGACAGCAAATACGAGCAGTACTTC
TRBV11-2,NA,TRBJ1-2,CASSPDYGYTF,TGTGCCAGCAGCCCCGACTATGGCTACACCTTC
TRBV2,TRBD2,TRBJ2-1,CASRGLAGANEQFF,TGTGCCAGCAGGGGACTAGCGGGGGCCAATGAGCAGTTCTTC
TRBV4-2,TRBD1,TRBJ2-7,CASSPQGVRYYEQYF,TGTGCCAGCAGTCCGCAGGGGGTTAGGTACTACGAGCAGTACTTC
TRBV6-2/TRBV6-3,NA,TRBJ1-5,CASSYWGDGNQPQHF,TGTGCCAGCAGTTACTGGGGAGACGGCAATCAGCCCCAGCATTTT
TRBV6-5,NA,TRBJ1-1,CASSPRMNTEAFF,TGTGCCAGCAGCCCCAGGATGAACACTGAAGCTTTCTTT
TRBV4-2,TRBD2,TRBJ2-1,CASSQDSGAYNEQFF,TGTGCCAGCAGCCAAGACAGCGGGGCCTACAATGAGCAGTTCTTC
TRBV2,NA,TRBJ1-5,CASRGQGSQPQHF,TGTGCCAGCAGGGGGCAAGGGAGTCAGCCCCAGCATTTT
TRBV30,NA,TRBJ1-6,CAWSARDRPQINSPLHF,TGTGCCTGGAGTGCCAGGGACCGACCCCAGATTAATTCACCCCTCCACTTT
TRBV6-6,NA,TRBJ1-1,CASQIYMNTEAFF,TGTGCCAGCCAGATATACATGAACACTGAAGCTTTCTTT
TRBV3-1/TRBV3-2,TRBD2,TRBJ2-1,CASSQRLARNEQFF,TGTGCCAGCAGCCAACGACTAGCTCGGAATGAGCAGTTCTTC
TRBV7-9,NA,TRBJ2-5,CASSLVGGLVETQYF,TGTGCCAGCAGCTTAGTAGGGGGTCTGGTAGAGACCCAGTACTTC
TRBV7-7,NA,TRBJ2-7,CASSSSSTGTRGLCEQYF,TGTGCTAGCAGCTCCTCTTCGACAGGGACTCGGGGGTTATGCGAGCAGTACTTC
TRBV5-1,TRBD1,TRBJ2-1,CASSLGDRSSNEQFF,TGCGCCAGCAGCTTGGGGGACAGGTCCTCAAATGAGCAGTTCTTC
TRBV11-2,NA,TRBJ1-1,CASGSKMWPMNTEAFF,TGTGCCAGCGGATCCAAAATGTGGCCAATGAACACTGAAGCTTTCTTT
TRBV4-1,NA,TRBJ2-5,CASGGGSQETQYF,TGCGCCAGCGGTGGGGGTTCCCAAGAGACCCAGTACTTC
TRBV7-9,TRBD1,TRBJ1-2,CASSLDRVGYTF,TGTGCCAGCAGCCTCGACAGGGTTGGCTACACCTTC
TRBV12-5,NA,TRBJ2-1,CASGLDPPGQPYNEQFF,TGTGCTAGTGGTTTGGACCCACCCGGACAGCCCTACAATGAGCAGTTCTTC
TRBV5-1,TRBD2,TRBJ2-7,CASSFSASGMGSYEQYF,TGCGCCAGCAGCTTTTCAGCTAGCGGGATGGGATCCTACGAGCAGTACTTC
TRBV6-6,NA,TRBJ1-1,CASSYSIGGNTEAFF,TGTGCCAGCAGTTACTCTATCGGGGGGAACACTGAAGCTTTCTTT
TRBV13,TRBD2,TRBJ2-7,CASSLGSAGGPGSYEQYF,TGTGCCAGCAGCTTAGGGTCGGCGGGGGGGCCGGGCTCCTACGAGCAGTACTTC
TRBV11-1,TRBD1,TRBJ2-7,CASSSTGGYEQYF,TGTGCCAGCAGTTCCACAGGGGGCTACGAGCAGTACTTC
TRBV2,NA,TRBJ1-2,CASSLQSYGYTF,TGTGCCAGCAGCTTACAGAGCTATGGCTACACCTTC
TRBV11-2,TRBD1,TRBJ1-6,CASSGNRDSGVNSPLHF,TGTGCCAGCAGCGGTAACCGGGACAGCGGAGTTAACTCACCCCTCCACTTT
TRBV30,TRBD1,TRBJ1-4,CAWSVTGNEKLFF,TGTGCCTGGAGTGTGACAGGGAATGAAAAACTGTTTTTT
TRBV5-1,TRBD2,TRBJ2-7,CASSLAGSYEQYF,TGCGCCAGCTCCCTAGCGGGCTCCTACGAGCAGTACTTC
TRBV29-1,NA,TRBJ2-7,CSGETNYEQYF,TGCAGCGGGGAGACTAACTACGAGCAGTACTTC
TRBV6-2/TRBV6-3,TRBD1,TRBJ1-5,CASSRGTDTQPQHF,TGTGCCAGCAGTCGGGGGACAGATACTCAGCCCCAGCATTTT
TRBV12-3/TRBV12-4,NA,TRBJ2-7,CASSFREAEQYF,TGTGCCAGCAGTTTTAGGGAGGCCGAGCAGTACTTC
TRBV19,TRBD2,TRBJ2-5,CASRGGGLFQETQYF,TGTGCCAGTAGGGGCGGGGGGTTATTCCAAGAGACCCAGTACTTC
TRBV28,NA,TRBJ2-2,CASSLRGELFF,TGTGCCAGCAGTTTACGCGGGGAGCTGTTTTTT
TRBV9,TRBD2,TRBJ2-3,CASSDLAGITDTQYF,TGTGCCAGCAGCGACCTAGCGGGGATCACAGATACGCAGTATTTT
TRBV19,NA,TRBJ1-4,CASSDYGKGNEKLFF,TGTGCCAGTAGTGATTATGGAAAGGGCAATGAAAAACTGTTTTTT
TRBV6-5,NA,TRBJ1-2,CASSYSRTVNYGYTF,TGTGCCAGCAGTTACTCAAGGACGGTTAACTATGGCTACACCTTC
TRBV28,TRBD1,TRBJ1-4,CASRQGVGEKLFF,TGTGCCAGCAGACAGGGGGTGGGCGAAAAACTGTTTTTT
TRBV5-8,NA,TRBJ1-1,CASSLIINTEAFF,TGTGCCAGCAGCTTGATAATAAACACTGAAGCTTTCTTT
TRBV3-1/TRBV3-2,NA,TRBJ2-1,CASSSTVTIYNEQFF,TGTGCCAGCAGCTCGACGGTAACGATTTACAATGAGCAGTTCTTC
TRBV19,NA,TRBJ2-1,CASSRGDNEQFF,TGTGCCAGTAGTAGGGGGGACAATGAGCAGTTCTTC
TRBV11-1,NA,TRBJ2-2,CASSLGGTMNTGELFF,TGTGCCAGCAGCTTAGGTGGGACCATGAACACCGGGGAGCTGTTTTTT
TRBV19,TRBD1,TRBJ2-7,CASSSRTGAYEQYF,TGTGCCAGTAGTTCCCGGACAGGGGCCTACGAGCAGTACTTC
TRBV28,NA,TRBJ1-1,CASSLRWTEAFF,TGTGCCAGCAGTTTACGGTGGACTGAAGCTTTCTTT
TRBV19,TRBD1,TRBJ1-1,CASSSGTVGTEAFF,TGTGCCAGTAGTTCTGGGACAGTCGGGACTGAAGCTTTCTTT
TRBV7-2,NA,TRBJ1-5,CASSLSNQPQHF,TGTGCCAGCAGCTTAAGCAATCAGCCCCAGCATTTT
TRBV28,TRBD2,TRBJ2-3,CASSTFGRGLAGARADTQYF,TGTGCCAGCAGCACCTTTGGGCGGGGACTAGCGGGGGCCCGGGCAGATACGCAGTATTTT
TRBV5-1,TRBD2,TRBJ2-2,CASSLPASGGLTGELFF,TGCGCCAGCAGCTTGCCCGCTAGCGGGGGGTTGACCGGGGAGCTGTTTTTT
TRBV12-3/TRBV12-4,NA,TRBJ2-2,CASRTIVAGELFF,TGTGCCAGCAGGACCATTGTGGCCGGGGAGCTGTTTTTT
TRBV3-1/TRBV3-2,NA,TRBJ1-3,CASSQGWDPSGNTIYF,TGTGCCAGCAGCCAAGGATGGGACCCCTCTGGAAACACCATATATTTT
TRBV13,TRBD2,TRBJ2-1,CASSSMGGLPNEQFF,TGTGCCAGCAGCTCAATGGGGGGACTACCCAATGAGCAGTTCTTC
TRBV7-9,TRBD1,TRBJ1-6,CASSSWTGRNSPLHF,TGTGCCAGCAGCTCCTGGACAGGGAGAAATTCACCCCTCCACTTT
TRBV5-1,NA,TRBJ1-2,CASSLGGQLSNYGYTF,TGCGCCAGCAGCTTGGGGGGACAACTCAGCAACTATGGCTACACCTTC
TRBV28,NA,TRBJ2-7,CASGPIYEQYF,TGTGCCAGCGGGCCCATCTACGAGCAGTACTTC